Listed below are T cell receptor beta chains from one sample, sequenced in a study of blood T cell repertoires in COVID-19. Profiling relied on immunoSEQ multiplex PCR, and the TCRdb table lists in-frame clones only, not all of them. The sample has 18,000 or so clones; more than 65% are singletons. Sequencing was performed on peripheral blood. Receptors originate from a man between 65 and 85 years old with COVID-19, enrolled during active disease. Each CDR3 is given with its conserved first and last residue. The D gene is left open where the match is weak. Expanded clones get a size class; other rows say once, few or many, or leave the size out.

clone size	V gene	D gene	J gene	CDR3 protein	CDR3 DNA
few	TRBV24-1	TRBD2	TRBJ2-2	CATSLGGTGELFF	TGTGCCACCAGTCTGGGGGGGACCGGGGAGCTGTTTTTT
once	TRBV12-3/TRBV12-4	NA	TRBJ1-5	CASTKQGPQPQHF	TGTGCCAGCACCAAACAGGGTCCCCAGCCCCAGCATTTT
NA	TRBV19	TRBD2	TRBJ2-1	CASSILLAGGVNEQFF	TGTGCCAGTAGTATTCTACTAGCGGGAGGCGTAAATGAGCAGTTCTTC
NA	TRBV7-9	TRBD2	TRBJ2-7	CASRSGASYEQYF	TGTGCCAGCAGAAGCGGGGCCTCCTACGAGCAGTACTTC
NA	TRBV4-3	TRBD1	TRBJ1-6	CASSQTDRGGNSPLHF	TGCGCCAGCAGCCAAACTGACAGGGGAGGGAATTCACCCCTCCACTTT
NA	TRBV6-6	NA	TRBJ2-2	CASTRLTGELFF	TGTGCCAGCACCCGGTTGACCGGGGAGCTGTTTTTT
NA	TRBV5-4	TRBD1	TRBJ1-3	CASSEGQAGNTIYF	TGTGCCAGCAGCGAGGGACAGGCTGGAAACACCATATATTTT
NA	TRBV7-2	NA	TRBJ2-1	CASSLRTTNNEQFF	TGTGCCAGCAGCTTACGGACTACAAACAATGAGCAGTTCTTC
NA	TRBV4-1	TRBD2	TRBJ2-1	CASSTLERGYNEQFF	TGCGCCAGCAGCACCCTAGAGCGGGGGTACAATGAGCAGTTCTTC
NA	TRBV3-1/TRBV3-2	NA	TRBJ2-2	CASSTRAETGELFF	TGTGCCAGCAGCACGAGGGCGGAAACCGGGGAGCTGTTTTTT
NA	TRBV28	NA	TRBJ1-5	CASRVSNQPQHF	TGTGCCAGCCGGGTTAGCAATCAGCCCCAGCATTTT
few	TRBV5-6	NA	TRBJ2-6	CASSLVRDSGANVLTF	TGTGCCAGCAGCTTGGTCCGGGATTCTGGGGCCAACGTCCTGACTTTC
NA	TRBV27	NA	TRBJ2-7	CASSLDEYYEQYF	TGTGCCAGCAGTTTAGATGAGTACTACGAGCAGTACTTC
NA	TRBV28	NA	TRBJ1-5	CASSLRGGEDQPQHF	TGTGCCAGCAGTTTAAGAGGGGGTGAGGATCAGCCCCAGCATTTT
NA	TRBV24-1	NA	TRBJ2-5	CATSDNRLQETQYF	TGTGCCACCAGTGACAACAGGCTCCAAGAGACCCAGTACTTC
NA	TRBV9	TRBD1	TRBJ2-5	CASSVGDRGQETQYF	TGTGCCAGCAGCGTAGGGGACAGGGGGCAAGAGACCCAGTACTTC
NA	TRBV5-1	TRBD1	TRBJ1-2	CASSFGQGGGYTF	TGCGCCAGCAGCTTTGGACAGGGAGGTGGCTACACCTTC
few	TRBV3-1/TRBV3-2	TRBD1	TRBJ2-2	CASSLRRTGDTGELFF	TGTGCCAGCAGCCTCCGTAGGACAGGGGACACCGGGGAGCTGTTTTTT
NA	TRBV2	NA	TRBJ1-1	CASSRVSKAAEAFF	TGTGCCAGCAGCCGGGTCTCAAAAGCGGCTGAAGCTTTCTTT
few	TRBV19	TRBD2	TRBJ2-5	CASRKTGTSSETQYF	TGTGCCAGTAGGAAAACCGGGACTAGCTCAGAGACCCAGTACTTC
once	TRBV5-4	NA	TRBJ1-2	CASSLPPGSYTF	TGTGCCAGCAGCTTACCGCCGGGAAGCTACACCTTC
NA	TRBV1	NA	TRBJ2-5	CTSSQAGSSGGHQETQYF	TGCACCAGCAGCCAAGCCGGGTCTAGCGGGGGGCATCAAGAGACCCAGTACTTC
NA	TRBV4-3	NA	TRBJ1-6	CASSQEQGDSPLHF	TGCGCCAGCAGCCAAGAGCAGGGCGATTCACCCCTCCACTTT
NA	TRBV3-1/TRBV3-2	NA	TRBJ1-5	CASRQGSNQPQHF	TGTGCCAGCAGGCAGGGAAGCAATCAGCCCCAGCATTTT
few	TRBV10-2	NA	TRBJ1-4	CASSESGGDEKLFF	TGCGCCAGCAGTGAATCGGGAGGCGATGAAAAACTGTTTTTT
NA	TRBV18	NA	TRBJ2-5	CASSPLEFQETQYF	TGTGCCAGCTCACCTCTCGAGTTTCAAGAGACCCAGTACTTC
medium-sized	TRBV9	TRBD1	TRBJ2-3	CASSVEGAQGDTQYF	TGTGCCAGCAGCGTAGAGGGGGCCCAGGGGGATACGCAGTATTTT
NA	TRBV7-9	TRBD2	TRBJ2-5	CASSTLGAGQETQYF	TGTGCCAGCAGCACCCTTGGAGCGGGGCAAGAGACCCAGTACTTC
NA	TRBV5-1	NA	TRBJ2-7	CASSLAGQGYSYEQYF	TGCGCCAGCAGCTTGGCCGGGCAGGGGTACTCCTACGAGCAGTACTTC
NA	TRBV2	NA	TRBJ1-1	CASLRQRNTEAFF	TGTGCCAGTTTACGACAGAGAAACACTGAAGCTTTCTTT
once	TRBV3-1/TRBV3-2	NA	TRBJ1-2	CASSPRTAYGYTF	TGTGCCAGCAGCCCACGGACAGCCTATGGCTACACCTTC
medium-sized	TRBV6-5	TRBD1	TRBJ2-7	CASSSRGQDLYEQYF	TGTGCCAGCAGCTCCCGGGGACAGGACCTATACGAGCAGTACTTC
NA	TRBV27	TRBD1	TRBJ1-5	CASSLGQGLGNQPQHF	TGTGCCAGCAGCTTAGGACAGGGGCTAGGTAATCAGCCCCAGCATTTT
NA	TRBV6-5	NA	TRBJ1-4	CASSRRGGEDEKLFF	TGTGCCAGCAGTCGCCGAGGAGGGGAGGATGAAAAACTGTTTTTT
NA	TRBV5-8	NA	TRBJ1-3	CASRVSGRGNTIYF	TGTGCCAGCAGAGTCAGCGGCAGGGGAAACACCATATATTTT
NA	TRBV28	NA	TRBJ1-2	CASSPSGGDYGYTF	TGTGCCAGCAGTCCCTCGGGAGGTGACTATGGCTACACCTTC
few	TRBV7-8	NA	TRBJ2-1	CASSLVRNRGTYNEQFF	TGTGCCAGCAGCTTAGTTCGAAATCGGGGGACCTACAATGAGCAGTTCTTC
NA	TRBV4-2	NA	TRBJ2-7	CASSQKAPGYEQYF	TGTGCCAGCAGCCAAAAAGCCCCCGGGTACGAGCAGTACTTC
NA	TRBV5-1	TRBD1	TRBJ1-4	CASSGGTGVTNEKLFF	TGCGCCAGCAGCGGCGGGACAGGGGTGACTAATGAAAAACTGTTTTTT
few	TRBV18	NA	TRBJ2-3	CASSRQLLGGSDTQYF	TGTGCCAGCTCACGACAGCTGCTGGGGGGTTCAGATACGCAGTATTTT
few	TRBV7-9	NA	TRBJ1-1	CASSPRTEAFF	TGTGCCAGCAGCCCTCGGACTGAAGCTTTCTTT
NA	TRBV3-1/TRBV3-2	TRBD2	TRBJ2-1	CASSPRLAVLFRTYNEQFF	TGTGCCAGCAGCCCCAGACTAGCGGTGCTATTTAGGACCTACAATGAGCAGTTCTTC
NA	TRBV7-9	NA	TRBJ2-3	CASSPGTFLDTQYF	TGTGCCAGCAGCCCCGGGACTTTCTTAGATACGCAGTATTTT
NA	TRBV4-1	NA	TRBJ1-5	CASSQDPPGSQPQHF	TGCGCCAGCAGCCAAGATCCCCCCGGGAGTCAGCCCCAGCATTTT
NA	TRBV7-7	NA	TRBJ1-5	CASSLSHNQPQHF	TGTGCCAGCAGCTTAAGCCACAATCAGCCCCAGCATTTT